This T cell receptor (beta chain) was retrieved from a study of OX40 agonist ivuxolimab in advanced cancers. Background on the whole study: Ivuxolimab was a fully human IgG2 agonistic monoclonal antibody targeting the costimulatory receptor OX40 (CD134). Intravenous ivuxolimab was administered to patients every 2 weeks at six dose levels: 0.01, 0.1, 0.3, 1.5, 3 and 10 mg/kg. Of the 50 to 55 dose-escalation patients, hepatocellular carcinoma was present in about 19, melanoma in approximately 15, renal cell carcinoma in 9 and head and neck cancer in 9. In the dose-escalation cohort, 75% to 90% of patients were male, and the mean age was approximately 60 years with a range of about 20 to 90. Prior anti-PD-1, anti-PD-L1 or anti-CTLA-4 therapy was permitted, and 40% of dose-escalation patients had received checkpoint inhibitors. Partial responses were achieved by three dose-escalation patients, of whom one had hepatocellular carcinoma and two had cutaneous melanoma. The point of sequencing TCRbeta in the periphery was to test whether ivuxolimab changed TCR sequence diversity and drove clonal T-cell expansion. The monotherapy dose-escalation portion (N ≈ 52 patients) of the phase I ivuxolimab trial is reported in the paper.

The trial excluded patients who had a history of autoimmune disease or who were on systemic immunosuppression. Peripheral blood for TCR sequencing was collected from all dose cohorts at baseline, on cycle 4 day 1, and on cycle 7 day 1. Samples came from an open-label, multicenter, first-in-human phase I dose-escalation trial of ivuxolimab. Adults with locally advanced or metastatic melanoma, renal cell carcinoma, hepatocellular carcinoma or head and neck squamous cell carcinoma were enrolled in the trial. Before TCR sequencing, CD4+ T cells and CD8+ T cells from peripheral blood were sorted into separate populations. Beyond this particular receptor, the publication reports: In partial responders in the 0.1-3.0 mg/kg groups, normalized peripheral clonal expansion was found to be among the lowest, especially among CD8+ T cells. Low levels of normalized T-cell clonal expansion were also seen in some patients who did not respond. Which antigens the clonally expanded peripheral T cells were specific for was not determined. After ivuxolimab, CD8+ T cells had more expanded clones than CD4+ T cells on average. At doses from 0.1 to 3.0 mg/kg, clonal expansion was seen in both CD4+ and CD8+ blood T cells between baseline and week 6.

To sequence the TCRbeta CDR3 region, genomic DNA was isolated from the sorted cells. The immunoSEQ Assay was used to sequence the TCRbeta CDR3 regions. TCRdb re-hosts the immuneACCESS table, in-frame sequences only. Its copies lack some clones; in the studies checked, an unresolved V gene accounts for under half of them, and the cause for the rest is not known. Here the sample has tens of thousands of clones; roughly 83% occur a single time. Clones ranked in the top ten supply about 13% of the sample. In the case of this clone: Its antigen is not yet known. No much larger clone exists at a distance of one base, and base qualities are not known.

As encoded in the germline V gene, CDR1 is SNHLY while CDR2 is FYNNEI. Inclusive of the bounding cysteine and phenylalanine, the CDR3 is 12 residues long. The kept DNA is CDR3 alone, 36 bases in frame from the first base. V is cut by 8 bases and J by 7 bases, and the space between the germline ends is 15 bases. The V gene is TRBV2 and the J gene is TRBJ2-7; the best D guess is TRBD2, with 6 bases matching. The sequencing here drew on CD4+ or CD8+ T cells sorted from blood, taken in a trial of the OX40 agonist ivuxolimab. This clonotype was obtained from an adult with an advanced solid tumor such as melanoma, head and neck, liver or kidney cancer. DNA sequence: TGTGCCAGCGGTAGAAGGGCGGGGGAGCAGTACTTC. Translated, this is CASGRRAGEQYF.